This T cell receptor (beta chain) was identified in a study of breast tumors, draining lymph nodes, adjacent tissues. TCRdb re-called the multiplex PCR reads through MiXCR, storing one row per CDR3 protein. The table lists 85,000 to 130,000 distinct CDR3 sequences, less than 25% of them singletons. A remark on this clonotype: Its antigen is not known.

Breast cancer patients provided tissue from their axillary draining lymph nodes. CDR3 length: 16 residues. The germline V and J ends were trimmed by 3 bases and 5 bases, with 16 bases remaining between them. Study-wide findings and caveats: Data fit most tumor T cells coming from lymph node, expanding in tumor.

V usage is TRBV12-3 or TRBV12-4 and J usage is TRBJ1-4; TRBD1 is a possible D gene (5 bases). The sequenced sample was axillary lymph node tissue. The receptor was derived from a female donor with breast cancer. Some clones in this sample may be carry-over from other donors' samples. The CDR3 DNA reads as TGTGCCAGCAGTTTTAGTCCCCAGGGTGGGAATGAAAAACTGTTTTTT. Residues: CASSFSPQGGNEKLFF.